This TCR beta chain was recovered during a study of OX40 agonist ivuxolimab in advanced cancers. TCRdb's table, derived via immunoSEQ multiplex PCR, lists solely in-frame clones and lacks some. The repertoire holds tens of thousands of clones, about nine tenths seen once, with roughly 1.2% in the top ten. This clone was counted once. The clonotype was recovered from an adult with an advanced solid tumor such as melanoma, head and neck, liver or kidney cancer. The sample was CD4+ or CD8+ T cells sorted from blood, taken in a trial of the OX40 agonist ivuxolimab.

The CDR3 sequence: CASSNGAYEQYF. CDR3 in DNA: TGTGCCAGCAGTAACGGGGCCTACGAGCAGTACTTC. The chain combines TRBV2 with TRBJ2-7; the D gene is possibly TRBD2 (5 bases). V dropped 5 bases and J dropped 2 bases, with 7 bases sitting between them. The germline V gene has CDR1 SNHLY and CDR2 FYNNEI. The CDR3 runs to 12 residues.